Listed below are T cell receptor beta chains from one sample, sequenced in a study of blood T cell repertoires in COVID-19. Profiled with immunoSEQ multiplex PCR; TCRdb holds only in-frame clones, not every one. The repertoire holds fewer than 350,000 clones, with 85% to 90% as singletons. Input material: peripheral blood. Receptors originate from a man aged 35 to 55 with acute or convalescent COVID-19. Both conserved end residues are part of each CDR3. The order of the fields is D gene, V gene, J gene, clone size, CDR3 protein, CDR3 DNA. A D gene is named only where the DNA matches it firmly. Part of the rows lack a size; the others show once, few, many or a class for expanded clones.

D: .; V: TRBV20-1; J: TRBJ1-2; size: .; CDR3: CSARAMGGYTF; DNA: TGCAGTGCTAGAGCCATGGGCGGCTACACCTTC
D: .; V: TRBV5-1; J: TRBJ1-1; size: .; CDR3: CASSSDHGTEAFF; DNA: TGCGCCAGCAGCTCCGATCACGGCACTGAAGCTTTCTTT
D: .; V: TRBV2; J: TRBJ1-1; size: .; CDR3: CASKTQGNTEAFF; DNA: TGTGCCAGCAAAACCCAGGGGAACACTGAAGCTTTCTTT
D: .; V: TRBV5-5; J: TRBJ2-7; size: .; CDR3: CASSLIGSATYEQYF; DNA: TGTGCCAGCAGCTTGATCGGGAGCGCTACCTACGAGCAGTACTTC
D: TRBD2; V: TRBV5-1; J: TRBJ2-2; size: .; CDR3: CASSSKPGLDNTGELFF; DNA: TGCGCCAGCAGCTCTAAGCCCGGACTAGATAACACCGGGGAGCTGTTTTTT
D: .; V: TRBV20-1; J: TRBJ2-1; size: .; CDR3: CSASPGRGLAEQFF; DNA: TGCAGTGCTAGTCCAGGGAGGGGGTTGGCGGAGCAGTTCTTC
D: .; V: TRBV5-1; J: TRBJ2-5; size: .; CDR3: CASSLIGVGETQYF; DNA: TGCGCCAGCAGCTTGATCGGGGTGGGAGAGACCCAGTACTTC
D: .; V: TRBV5-1; J: TRBJ1-1; size: .; CDR3: CASSSQGYTEAFF; DNA: TGCGCCAGCAGCTCACAGGGTTACACTGAAGCTTTCTTT
D: .; V: TRBV27; J: TRBJ2-1; size: .; CDR3: CASSLMRAYYNEQFF; DNA: TGTGCCAGCAGTTTAATGAGGGCCTACTACAATGAGCAGTTCTTC
D: .; V: TRBV7-2; J: TRBJ2-1; size: once; CDR3: CASSLGPANEQFF; DNA: TGTGCCAGCAGCTTAGGGCCAGCGAATGAGCAGTTCTTC
D: TRBD1; V: TRBV7-9; J: TRBJ2-7; size: .; CDR3: CASSFTETGKEQYF; DNA: TGTGCCAGCAGCTTCACGGAGACAGGGAAGGAGCAGTACTTC
D: .; V: TRBV12-5; J: TRBJ1-6; size: .; CDR3: CASSDSNSPLHF; DNA: TGTGCTAGTTCAGACAGCAATTCACCCCTCCACTTT
D: .; V: TRBV5-1; J: TRBJ1-2; size: .; CDR3: CASSLLGAETGYTF; DNA: TGCGCCAGCAGCCTCCTTGGGGCAGAGACTGGCTACACCTTC
D: TRBD1; V: TRBV19; J: TRBJ1-1; size: few; CDR3: CASLPRTGRNTEAFF; DNA: TGTGCCAGTCTTCCACGGACAGGGCGGAACACTGAAGCTTTCTTT
D: .; V: TRBV6-5; J: TRBJ2-2; size: .; CDR3: CASSQAANTGELFF; DNA: TGTGCCAGCAGTCAGGCCGCGAACACCGGGGAGCTGTTTTTT
D: .; V: TRBV18; J: TRBJ2-7; size: .; CDR3: CASSLGKGSYEQYF; DNA: TGTGCCAGCTCACTAGGGAAGGGGTCCTACGAGCAGTACTTC
D: TRBD1; V: TRBV4-1; J: TRBJ1-2; size: .; CDR3: CASSQPGQGAAGYTF; DNA: TGCGCCAGCAGCCAGCCGGGACAGGGGGCTGCTGGCTACACCTTC
D: .; V: TRBV6-1; J: TRBJ1-2; size: .; CDR3: CASSEKIWASGGYTF; DNA: TGTGCCAGCAGTGAAAAGATATGGGCATCGGGAGGCTACACCTTC
D: TRBD1; V: TRBV9; J: TRBJ2-7; size: .; CDR3: CASSRTGGSSYYEQYF; DNA: TGTGCCAGCAGCCGAACAGGGGGTTCATCCTACTACGAGCAGTACTTC
D: TRBD2; V: TRBV11-3; J: TRBJ2-3; size: .; CDR3: CASSLLSGGDTDTQYF; DNA: TGTGCCAGCAGCCTCCTTAGCGGGGGGGATACAGATACGCAGTATTTT
D: .; V: TRBV10-2; J: TRBJ2-1; size: .; CDR3: CASSKGGSYNEQFF; DNA: TGCGCCAGTAGTAAGGGGGGGTCCTACAATGAGCAGTTCTTC
D: TRBD1; V: TRBV2; J: TRBJ2-1; size: .; CDR3: CAGRTGTGFNEQFF; DNA: TGTGCCGGCAGGACGGGGACAGGGTTCAATGAGCAGTTCTTC
D: TRBD2; V: TRBV5-4; J: TRBJ2-3; size: .; CDR3: CASSLGGEGDTQYF; DNA: TGTGCCAGCAGCTTGGGGGGGGAGGGAGATACGCAGTATTTT
D: TRBD1; V: TRBV6-5; J: TRBJ1-1; size: .; CDR3: CASSYVAGGFTEAFF; DNA: TGTGCCAGCAGTTACGTCGCAGGGGGTTTCACTGAAGCTTTCTTT
D: .; V: TRBV20-1; J: TRBJ1-2; size: .; CDR3: CSARGVDGYTF; DNA: TGCAGTGCTAGAGGAGTGGATGGCTACACCTTC
D: TRBD2; V: TRBV12-5; J: TRBJ2-1; size: .; CDR3: CASAKLAGDSNEQFF; DNA: TGTGCTAGTGCCAAGCTAGCGGGGGATAGTAATGAGCAGTTCTTC
D: .; V: TRBV29-1; J: TRBJ1-1; size: .; CDR3: CSVFPNVGRGQPEAFF; DNA: TGCAGCGTTTTCCCCAACGTAGGGCGGGGGCAACCTGAAGCTTTCTTT
D: TRBD1; V: TRBV5-1; J: TRBJ1-4; size: few; CDR3: CASSSSPGQGIEKLFF; DNA: TGCGCCAGCAGCTCTTCACCGGGACAGGGAATCGAAAAACTGTTTTTT
D: TRBD2; V: TRBV3-1/TRBV3-2; J: TRBJ2-2; size: .; CDR3: CASSQDSLLAGYTGELFF; DNA: TGTGCCAGCAGCCAAGATAGCCTCCTAGCGGGTTACACCGGGGAGCTGTTTTTT
D: .; V: TRBV6-4; J: TRBJ2-1; size: few; CDR3: CASQRYSSYNEQFF; DNA: TGTGCCAGCCAGCGGTACAGCTCCTACAATGAGCAGTTCTTC
D: .; V: TRBV2; J: TRBJ2-1; size: .; CDR3: CASSEGLRRQKVINEQFF; DNA: TGTGCCAGCAGTGAAGGTCTGAGGAGACAGAAGGTGATTAATGAGCAGTTCTTC
D: .; V: TRBV3-1/TRBV3-2; J: TRBJ2-7; size: .; CDR3: CASSQQGFYEQYF; DNA: TGTGCCAGCAGCCAACAGGGATTCTACGAGCAGTACTTC
D: .; V: TRBV12-3/TRBV12-4; J: TRBJ1-2; size: .; CDR3: CASTPQGSRGYTF; DNA: TGTGCCAGCACCCCACAGGGCTCTCGTGGCTACACCTTC
D: .; V: TRBV5-6; J: TRBJ1-5; size: .; CDR3: CASSKGDVNQPQHF; DNA: TGTGCCAGCAGCAAGGGGGATGTGAATCAGCCCCAGCATTTT
D: TRBD2; V: TRBV5-1; J: TRBJ2-1; size: .; CDR3: CASSPKWVTSGGHEQFF; DNA: TGCGCCAGCAGCCCAAAATGGGTGACTAGCGGGGGCCATGAGCAGTTCTTC
D: TRBD2; V: TRBV3-1/TRBV3-2; J: TRBJ2-3; size: .; CDR3: CASSQDWRGAVDTQYF; DNA: TGTGCCAGCAGCCAAGATTGGCGGGGGGCGGTAGATACGCAGTATTTT
D: .; V: TRBV9; J: TRBJ1-4; size: .; CDR3: CASSVSPRPNEKLFF; DNA: TGTGCCAGCAGCGTATCCCCCAGGCCTAATGAAAAACTGTTTTTT
D: TRBD1; V: TRBV20-1; J: TRBJ1-2; size: .; CDR3: CSASDRAGYTF; DNA: TGCAGTGCTAGCGACAGGGCTGGCTACACCTTC